These 20 T cell receptor beta chains share one sample of origin, sequenced in a study of shared clonotypes between healthy human individuals. Measured with immunoSEQ multiplex PCR; TCRdb has only the in-frame clones, and not every one. The repertoire holds roughly 2 million clones, approximately 95% seen once, with 1.1% in the top ten. The naive CD8 subset, CD45RO-negative cells positively selected for CCR7, excluded terminally differentiated effector memory CD45RA+ cells. Source material: naive CD8+ T cells sorted from blood. These receptors were collected from a man younger than 30 in good health.

As regards this clone: Other DNA sequences of this sample code for an identical CDR3. The chain uses TRBV9 and TRBJ2-3; D is ambiguous. The CDR3 runs 16 residues. With 3 bases removed from V and 0 bases from J, the gap between germline ends came to 14 bases. Per the germline V gene, CDR1 is SGDLS and CDR2 is YYNGEE. CDR3 in DNA: TGTGCCAGCAGCGACAGTCTGGCTTCTAGCACAGATACGCAGTATTTT. Its protein product is CASSDSLASSTDTQYF.

The genes are TRBV4-3 and TRBJ1-2; possible D gene TRBD1, 6 bases. The CDR3 extends over 15 amino acids. CDR1 is LGHNA and CDR2 is YSLEER in the germline V gene. V was cut by 0 bases and J by 3 bases, with 11 bases left in between. The DNA for the CDR3 is TGCGCCAGCAGCCAAGATCGGGGGCTTTACTATGGCTACACCTTC. It encodes CASSQDRGLYYGYTF.

V gene TRBV30 combines with J gene TRBJ2-1; no firm D call. The germline V gene encodes CDR1 GTSNPN and CDR2 SVGIG (reference sequence). The CDR3 is 12 amino acids. The V gene lost 3 bases and the J gene lost 8 bases, with 11 bases spanning the gap. The CDR3 region is CAWSHGFDEQFF. The CDR3 coding sequence is TGTGCCTGGAGCCACGGCTTCGATGAGCAGTTCTTC.

The chain recombines TRBV7-9 with TRBJ2-1; a weak D match, TRBD2 (5 bases). V was shortened by 5 bases and J by 5 bases, with 13 bases between the two germline ends. Germline CDR1 is SEHNR and CDR2 is FQNEAQ (reference sequence). CDR3 size: 14 residues. The DNA of the CDR3 is TGTGCCAGCAGCCCCACGGGGTTGAACAATGAGCAGTTCTTC. Its translation: CASSPTGLNNEQFF.

This chain connects TRBV4-3 to TRBJ1-1; weak D call: TRBD1 (5 bases). Per germline, CDR1 LGHNA and CDR2 YSLEER. The CDR3 runs to 13 residues. Trimming took off 0 bases at V and 5 bases at J, with 7 bases between the two ends. In DNA form, the CDR3 reads TGCGCCAGCAGCCAAGATCAGGGAACTGAAGCTTTCTTT. Amino acid sequence: CASSQDQGTEAFF.

The V and J genes are TRBV5-6 and TRBJ2-7; D gene ambiguous. CDR1 is SGHDT and CDR2 is YYEEEE in the germline V gene. The CDR3 contains 13 residues. Trimming shortened V by 2 bases and J by 4 bases, and 10 bases separated the two germline ends. The CDR3 sequence: CASSFYTVYEQYF. CDR3 in DNA: TGTGCCAGCAGCTTCTACACGGTATACGAGCAGTACTTC.

Comment on this clone: The sample has other DNA sequences that encode this CDR3 too. The rearrangement links TRBV7-3 to TRBJ2-1; no clear D. The V end was cut by 1 base, the J end by 6 bases, with 4 bases between. Germline-derived CDR1 and CDR2 are SGHTA and FQGTGA. This CDR3 comprises 12 residues. The CDR3 is CASSLSGNEQFF. The DNA for the CDR3 is TGTGCCAGCAGCTTAAGCGGCAATGAGCAGTTCTTC.

The V gene is TRBV6-5, the J gene TRBJ2-7; D gene unclear. This CDR3 is 15 amino acids long. The V end lost 8 bases, the J end lost 3 bases, and 20 bases lay between the germline ends. Germline loops: CDR1 MNHEY, CDR2 SVGAGI. The CDR3 reads CASRLTYALDYEQYF. CDR3 sequence (DNA): TGTGCCAGCCGCTTAACTTACGCCTTGGACTACGAGCAGTACTTC.

The CDR3 DNA sequence: TGTGCCAGCGAACAGACAGGGGGCGCTTACGAGCAGTACTTC. This encodes CASEQTGGAYEQYF. The chain uses TRBV25-1 and TRBJ2-7; 10 nucleotides match TRBD1. Looked up from germline, CDR1 is MGHDK and CDR2 is SYGVNS. This CDR3 comprises 14 residues. The V segment lost 8 bases and the J segment 4 bases; nucleotides outside the gene matches: 8.

The rearrangement joins TRBV6-5 to TRBJ2-7, with 14 bases lining up with TRBD2. The CDR3 has 16 amino acids. CDR1 and CDR2 from the germline V gene are MNHEY and SVGAGI. V trimming: 2 bases; J trimming: 6 bases; junction bases outside the gene matches: 6. CDR3 sequence: CASSYRGLAGVREQYF. The CDR3 nucleotides read TGTGCCAGCAGTTACCGGGGACTAGCGGGAGTGCGCGAGCAGTACTTC.

This clone showed up just once. The V call is TRBV2, the J call TRBJ2-7; 10 positions match TRBD2. This CDR3 is 16 amino acids long. From germline, CDR1 is SNHLY and CDR2 FYNNEI. J gave up 5 bases and V 7 bases, and 14 bases lay outside the gene matches. This CDR3 reads CASNFIAGGEVNEQYF. In DNA, the CDR3 is TGTGCCAGCAATTTTATAGCGGGGGGCGAGGTGAACGAGCAGTACTTC. Full variable domain (outside the CDR3, taken from reference TRBV2 and TRBJ2-7): EPEVTQTPSHQVTQMGQEVILRCVPISNHLYFYWYRQILGQKVEFLVSFYNNEISEKSEIFDDQFSVERPDGSNFTLKIRSTKLEDSAMYFCASNFIAGGEVNEQYFGPGTRLTVT.

J is TRBJ1-2 and V is TRBV9; the D is unclear. CDR3 length: 11 residues. V shed 0 bases and J shed 6 bases, with 3 bases lying between them. Germline lookup yields CDR1 SGDLS and CDR2 YYNGEE. In nucleotides, the CDR3 is TGTGCCAGCAGCGTAGATAATGGCTACACCTTC. Translation: CASSVDNGYTF.

Notes on this clone: The sample has other DNA sequences that encode this CDR3 too. In nucleotides, the CDR3 is TGTGCCAGCAGCTTGTCCGAGAACACTGAAGCTTTCTTT. Amino acid sequence: CASSLSENTEAFF. The rearrangement uses TRBV7-9 and TRBJ1-1, with unresolved D. V dropped 3 bases and J dropped 1 base, with 6 bases sitting between them. This CDR3 is built from 13 residues. Germline CDR1 SEHNR, CDR2 FQNEAQ (reference sequence).

The CDR3 reads CASSFGYTGELFF. The DNA for the CDR3 is TGTGCCAGCAGCTTCGGCTACACCGGGGAGCTGTTTTTT. The chain uses TRBV11-3 and TRBJ2-2; D is uncertain. Germline loops: CDR1 SGHNT, CDR2 YENEEA. Trimming left V 3 bases short and J 3 bases short, with 5 bases between. The CDR3 sequence is 13 residues long.

This chain connects TRBV11-2 to TRBJ2-2, with D tentatively TRBD2 (6 bases). CDR3 length: 16 residues. Trimming left V 1 base short and J 4 bases short, with 13 bases between. The germline V gene encodes CDR1 SGHAT and CDR2 FQNNGV. Written as DNA, the CDR3 is TGTGCCAGCAGCTTAGGACCCGGGAGTGGCACCGGGGAGCTGTTTTTT. Residues: CASSLGPGSGTGELFF.

The CDR3 loop is CASSSPFSGNTIYF. DNA for the CDR3: TGTGCCAGCAGCAGCCCCTTCTCTGGAAACACCATATATTTT. The V gene is TRBV9, the J gene TRBJ1-3; D unresolved. The length of the CDR3 is 14 residues. CDR1 and CDR2 from the germline V gene are SGDLS and YYNGEE. Trimming cost V 4 bases and J 0 bases, with 8 bases left between them.

This rearrangement joins TRBV5-4 to TRBJ1-1; D possibly corresponds to TRBD1 (5 bases). This CDR3 comprises 12 residues. CDR1 is SGHNT and CDR2 is YYREEE in the germline V gene (reference sequence). The germline V and J ends were trimmed by 4 bases and 7 bases, with 11 bases remaining between them. The CDR3 DNA reads TGTGCCAGCAGCACAGGCCAGGATGAAGCTTTCTTT. This encodes CASSTGQDEAFF.

This clone was seen only once. The V gene is TRBV5-6, the J gene TRBJ2-5; D gene ambiguous. The V gene lost 2 bases and the J gene lost 2 bases, with 7 bases spanning the gap. Germline values: CDR1 SGHDT, CDR2 YYEEEE. The CDR3 contains 13 residues. In DNA form, the CDR3 reads TGTGCCAGCAGCTTTGACTTACAAGAGACCCAGTACTTC. Its translation is CASSFDLQETQYF.

This rearrangement joins TRBV5-6 to TRBJ1-1; TRBD1 is a possible D gene (6 bases). Germline values: CDR1 SGHDT, CDR2 YYEEEE. The CDR3 consists of 12 residues. The V end was cut by 2 bases, the J end by 7 bases, with 9 bases between. The CDR3 reads CASSFSGVEAFF. Here the CDR3 DNA reads TGTGCCAGCAGCTTCTCAGGGGTTGAAGCTTTCTTT.

The CDR3 coding sequence is TGCGCCAGCAGCCAGGGGACAGGGTGGGACACTGAAGCTTTCTTT. Protein: CASSQGTGWDTEAFF. The chain recombines TRBV4-1 with TRBJ1-1; 9 bases fit TRBD1. Germline V gene lookup returns CDR1 MGHRA and CDR2 YSYEKL. The CDR3 has 15 amino acids. The trim removed 3 bases at V and 3 bases at J, leaving 5 bases unmatched.